These T cell receptor beta chains were read from a single sample in a study of blood T cell repertoires in COVID-19. TCRdb's table, derived via immunoSEQ multiplex PCR, lists solely in-frame clones and lacks some. This sample has 180,000 or so clones, with more than 70% found just once. The material sequenced was PBMCs or T cells enriched from blood (not recorded which). These receptors came from a woman aged 50 to 65 in a cohort exposed to, infected with or recovered from COVID-19 (not recorded which). Both conserved end residues are part of each CDR3. A D gene is named only where the DNA matches it firmly. Clone size, where shown, is once, few, many, or a class for clones that have expanded.

D gene	V gene	J gene	clone size	CDR3 protein	CDR3 DNA
TRBD2	TRBV28	TRBJ2-3	-	CASSLASGRAMGTDTQYF	TGTGCCAGCAGTTTAGCTAGCGGGAGGGCCATGGGCACAGATACGCAGTATTTT
-	TRBV4-1	TRBJ1-5	few	CASSQDKQGQPQHF	TGCGCCAGCAGCCAAGATAAACAGGGTCAGCCCCAGCATTTT
-	TRBV6-5	TRBJ1-1	-	CASTGSGNTEAFF	TGTGCCAGCACTGGTTCAGGGAACACTGAAGCTTTCTTT
-	TRBV7-9	TRBJ1-5	-	CASSLRVRNQPQHF	TGTGCCAGCAGCCTGAGGGTCCGCAATCAGCCCCAGCATTTT
-	TRBV19	TRBJ1-1	-	CASRGAEAFF	TGTGCCAGTAGAGGGGCTGAAGCTTTCTTT
-	TRBV9	TRBJ2-7	few	CASSPSGQGRVYEQYF	TGTGCCAGCAGCCCCTCGGGACAAGGCAGGGTATACGAGCAGTACTTC
TRBD1	TRBV14	TRBJ2-5	-	CASSERTGLETQYF	TGTGCCAGCAGCGAAAGGACAGGGTTGGAGACCCAGTACTTC
-	TRBV7-9	TRBJ1-4	-	CASSLQGTNEKLFF	TGTGCCAGCAGTTTACAGGGAACTAATGAAAAACTGTTTTTT
TRBD1	TRBV5-1	TRBJ2-2	few	CASKAGQGGGELFF	TGCGCCAGCAAGGCTGGACAGGGCGGCGGGGAGCTGTTTTTT
-	TRBV11-2	TRBJ1-1	-	CASSLGRATEAFF	TGTGCCAGCAGCTTAGGCAGGGCAACTGAAGCTTTCTTT
-	TRBV7-9	TRBJ1-5	-	CASSLGRNSNQPQHF	TGTGCCAGCAGCTTAGGGAGGAACAGCAATCAGCCCCAGCATTTT
TRBD1	TRBV19	TRBJ2-2	-	CASTQWWVRSGTGKGTGELFF	TGTGCCAGTACCCAATGGTGGGTCCGATCCGGGACAGGGAAGGGCACCGGGGAGCTGTTTTTT
-	TRBV7-9	TRBJ2-1	-	CASSSPGGRNEQFF	TGTGCCAGCAGCTCTCCCGGGGGTAGGAATGAGCAGTTCTTC
TRBD1	TRBV4-2	TRBJ1-2	few	CASSQPPRTTGGDGYTF	TGTGCCAGCAGCCAACCACCAAGAACTACAGGGGGCGATGGCTACACCTTC
-	TRBV7-2	TRBJ1-3	-	CASSPQPQGISGNTIYF	TGTGCCAGCAGCCCCCAACCTCAGGGAATTTCTGGAAACACCATATATTTT
-	TRBV14	TRBJ2-5	-	CASSRGGETQYF	TGTGCCAGCAGCCGCGGTGGGGAGACCCAGTACTTC
TRBD1	TRBV11-3	TRBJ2-7	-	CASSPRGTGGGYEQYF	TGTGCCAGCAGCCCACGGGGGACAGGGGGCGGCTACGAGCAGTACTTC
TRBD2	TRBV9	TRBJ2-1	once	CASSESGGSSYNEQFF	TGTGCCAGCAGCGAAAGCGGGGGGAGCTCCTACAATGAGCAGTTCTTC
TRBD2	TRBV28	TRBJ2-1	few	CASSRAGGKHNEQFF	TGTGCCAGCAGTCGAGCGGGAGGGAAGCACAATGAGCAGTTCTTC
-	TRBV18	TRBJ2-1	once	CASSPTLDEQFF	TGTGCCAGCTCGCCTACGCTCGATGAGCAGTTCTTC
TRBD1	TRBV7-6	TRBJ1-4	-	CASSSTGSGEKLFF	TGTGCCAGCAGCTCGACAGGGTCCGGTGAAAAACTGTTTTTT
TRBD1	TRBV10-3	TRBJ2-3	-	CAISEGQVADTQYF	TGTGCCATCAGTGAGGGACAGGTAGCAGATACGCAGTATTTT
-	TRBV20-1	TRBJ2-1	-	CSASSIWEGGSSYNEQFF	TGCAGTGCTAGTTCCATTTGGGAGGGGGGGAGCTCCTACAATGAGCAGTTCTTC
TRBD2	TRBV12-3/TRBV12-4	TRBJ2-1	-	CASGPELAGEQFF	TGTGCCAGCGGCCCTGAACTAGCGGGTGAGCAGTTCTTC
TRBD1	TRBV29-1	TRBJ2-7	-	CSAGTASPYEQYF	TGCAGCGCCGGGACAGCGAGTCCCTACGAGCAGTACTTC
TRBD1	TRBV6-5	TRBJ2-7	-	CASSYSGTGVAEQYF	TGTGCCAGCAGTTACTCCGGGACAGGGGTAGCCGAGCAGTACTTC
TRBD2	TRBV5-1	TRBJ2-7	-	CASSPTGLAPYEQYF	TGCGCCAGCAGCCCTACTGGACTAGCGCCGTACGAGCAGTACTTC
-	TRBV3-1/TRBV3-2	TRBJ2-3	-	CASSQDPGVTDTQYF	TGTGCCAGCAGCCAAGATCCGGGAGTAACAGATACGCAGTATTTT
TRBD2	TRBV7-3	TRBJ2-1	-	CASSFGWASGRGEQFF	TGTGCCAGCAGCTTCGGGTGGGCTAGCGGGAGAGGCGAGCAGTTCTTC
-	TRBV5-4	TRBJ1-2	-	CASSPDPNYGYTF	TGTGCCAGCAGCCCAGATCCGAACTATGGCTACACCTTC
TRBD2	TRBV5-4	TRBJ2-5	-	CASSLAMGGETQYF	TGTGCCAGCAGCTTGGCTATGGGGGGGGAGACCCAGTACTTC
-	TRBV4-2	TRBJ2-3	-	CASSQARPGSTDTQYF	TGTGCCAGCAGCCAAGCACGACCAGGGAGCACAGATACGCAGTATTTT
TRBD1	TRBV2	TRBJ2-3	-	CASSETGDRGAQYF	TGTGCCAGCAGTGAAACTGGGGACAGGGGGGCGCAGTATTTT
-	TRBV9	TRBJ1-6	-	CASSPKGVGNNSPLHF	TGTGCCAGCAGCCCTAAGGGGGTGGGGAATAATTCACCCCTCCACTTT
TRBD1	TRBV7-9	TRBJ2-1	-	CASSFRDRGRLDEQFF	TGTGCCAGCAGCTTCCGGGACAGGGGGCGCTTAGATGAGCAGTTCTTC
TRBD1	TRBV6-5	TRBJ2-5	few	CASSPLRDRVETQYF	TGTGCCAGCAGTCCATTGCGGGACAGGGTCGAGACCCAGTACTTC
TRBD1	TRBV9	TRBJ2-2	-	CASSVTRQGTGELFF	TGTGCCAGCAGCGTAACGCGACAGGGAACCGGGGAGCTGTTTTTT
TRBD2	TRBV11-2	TRBJ2-7	-	CASSLERLAGLYEQYF	TGTGCCAGCAGCTTAGAAAGGCTAGCGGGACTCTACGAGCAGTACTTC
-	TRBV5-6	TRBJ1-5	-	CASSFSGGSNQPQHF	TGTGCCAGCAGCTTCAGCGGAGGCAGCAATCAGCCCCAGCATTTT
TRBD1	TRBV18	TRBJ1-1	-	CASSSQILGTGNTEAFF	TGTGCCAGCTCATCACAAATCTTAGGGACAGGGAACACTGAAGCTTTCTTT
-	TRBV11-3	TRBJ2-4	-	CASSADTIPRNIQYF	TGTGCCAGCAGCGCGGACACTATCCCCCGAAACATTCAGTACTTC
-	TRBV24-1	TRBJ2-5	-	CATSDLRYLPGNQETQYF	TGTGCCACCAGTGATTTGCGATATTTGCCAGGAAACCAAGAGACCCAGTACTTC
TRBD2	TRBV19	TRBJ2-3	-	CASSTGKRESTDTQYF	TGTGCCAGTAGTACGGGGAAGCGGGAAAGCACAGATACGCAGTATTTT
-	TRBV28	TRBJ1-5	-	CASSPLGRDQPQHF	TGTGCCAGCAGTCCCCTCGGGAGGGACCAGCCCCAGCATTTT
-	TRBV7-9	TRBJ2-7	-	CASSPTGYEQYF	TGTGCCAGCAGCCCGACGGGGTACGAGCAGTACTTC
TRBD2	TRBV11-2	TRBJ2-2	-	CASSLSPALASGGIGELFF	TGTGCCAGCAGCTTATCCCCCGCGTTGGCTAGCGGGGGCATCGGGGAGCTGTTTTTT
TRBD1	TRBV24-1	TRBJ2-7	many	CATSDQDRGGEQYF	TGTGCCACCAGTGATCAGGACAGGGGGGGCGAGCAGTACTTC
-	TRBV29-1	TRBJ2-1	-	CSVVTGEDEQFF	TGCAGCGTTGTCACGGGAGAGGATGAGCAGTTCTTC
-	TRBV9	TRBJ1-3	-	CASSGGTGLLSSGNTIYF	TGTGCCAGCAGCGGCGGGACGGGACTCCTCAGCTCTGGAAACACCATATATTTT